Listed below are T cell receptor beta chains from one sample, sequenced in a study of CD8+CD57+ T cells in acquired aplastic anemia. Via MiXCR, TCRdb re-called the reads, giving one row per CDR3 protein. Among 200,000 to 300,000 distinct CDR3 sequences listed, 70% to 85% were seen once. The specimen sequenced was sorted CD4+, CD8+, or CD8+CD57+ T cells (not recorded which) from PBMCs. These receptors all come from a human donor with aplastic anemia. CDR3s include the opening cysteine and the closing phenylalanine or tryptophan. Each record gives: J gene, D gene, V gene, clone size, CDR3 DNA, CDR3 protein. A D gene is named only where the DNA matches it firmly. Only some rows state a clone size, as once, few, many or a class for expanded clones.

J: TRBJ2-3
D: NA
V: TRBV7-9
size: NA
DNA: TGTGCCAGCAGTGAGGAGGGAATTACGCAGTATTTT
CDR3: CASSEEGITQYF

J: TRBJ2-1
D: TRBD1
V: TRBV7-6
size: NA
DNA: TGTGCCAGCAGTCCAGACAGGGGCAATTCACCCCTCCAGCAGTTCTTC
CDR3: CASSPDRGNSPLQQFF

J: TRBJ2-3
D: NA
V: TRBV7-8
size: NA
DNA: TGTGCCAGCAGCTTAGCGGTCGGGCCCGATACGCGAGATACGCAGTATTTT
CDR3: CASSLAVGPDTRDTQYF

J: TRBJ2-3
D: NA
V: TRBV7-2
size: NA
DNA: TGTGCCAGCGGGGTCGGGGGCACAGATGAGCCGCAGTTT
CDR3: CASGVGGTDEPQF

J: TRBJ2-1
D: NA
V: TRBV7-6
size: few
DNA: TGTGCCAGCAGCTTATCAGTTCGCAATGAGCAGTTCTTC
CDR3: CASSLSVRNEQFF

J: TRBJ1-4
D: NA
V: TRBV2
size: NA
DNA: TGTGCCGCCAGCCAGGCGACAGGCTCTAATGCGCAGCAGTTTTTT
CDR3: CAASQATGSNAQQFF

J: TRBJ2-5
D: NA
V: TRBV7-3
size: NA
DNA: TGTGCCAGCAGGTCTAGGGGCACTGGGGGAGAGACCCAGTACTTC
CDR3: CASRSRGTGGETQYF

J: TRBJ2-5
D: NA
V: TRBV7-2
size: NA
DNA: TGTGCCTGCAAGGTAGCGGCGTACCACGAGACCCAGTACTTC
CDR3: CACKVAAYHETQYF

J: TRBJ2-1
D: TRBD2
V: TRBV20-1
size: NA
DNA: TGCAGTGCTAGGTGGCTAGCGGAGAACAATGAGCAGTTCTTC
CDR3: CSARWLAENNEQFF

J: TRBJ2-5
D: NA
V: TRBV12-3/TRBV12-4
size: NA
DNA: TGTGCCAGCAGTGCCATGAGGGGGATGGAGGAGACCCAGTACTTC
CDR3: CASSAMRGMEETQYF